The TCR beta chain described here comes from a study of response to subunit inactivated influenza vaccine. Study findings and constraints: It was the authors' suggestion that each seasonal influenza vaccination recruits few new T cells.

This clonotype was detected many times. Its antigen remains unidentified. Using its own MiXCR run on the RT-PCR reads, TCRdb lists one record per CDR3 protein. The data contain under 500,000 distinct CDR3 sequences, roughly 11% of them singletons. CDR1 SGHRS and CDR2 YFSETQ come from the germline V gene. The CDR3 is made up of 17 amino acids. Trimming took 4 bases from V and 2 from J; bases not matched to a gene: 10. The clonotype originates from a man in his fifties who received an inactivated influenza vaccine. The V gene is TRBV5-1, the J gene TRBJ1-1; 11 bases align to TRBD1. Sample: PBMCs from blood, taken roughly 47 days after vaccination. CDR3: CASSHAFGQGANTEAFF. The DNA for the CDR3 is TGCGCCAGCAGCCATGCATTCGGACAGGGGGCAAACACTGAAGCTTTCTTT. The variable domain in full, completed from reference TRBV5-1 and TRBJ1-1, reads KAGVTQTPRYLIKTRGQQVTLSCSPISGHRSVSWYQQTPGQGLQFLFEYFSETQRNKGNFPGRFSGRQFSNSRSEMNVSTLELGDSALYLCASSHAFGQGANTEAFFGQGTRLTVV.